Below, 8 T cell receptor beta chains from the same sample are listed, as sequenced in a study of blood T cell repertoires in COVID-19. Assay used: immunoSEQ multiplex PCR; TCRdb lists only in-frame clones, some missing. Of around 40,000 clones in the sample, around 86% were seen once. Sequences were obtained from peripheral blood. These TCRs come from a man aged 50 to 60 with active or convalescent COVID-19.

The V call is TRBV7-8, the J call TRBJ2-7, with TRBD1 matching 7 bases. The V gene's germline CDR1 is SGHVS and CDR2 FQNEAQ. The trim removed 3 bases at V and 2 bases at J, leaving 4 bases unmatched. The CDR3 runs 14 residues. In nucleotides, the CDR3 is TGTGCCAGCAGCTTGGGGGACAGCGCCTACGAGCAGTACGTC. Translation gives CASSLGDSAYEQYV.

This clone appeared a few times. V and J are TRBV3-1 (or the pseudogene TRBV3-2) and TRBJ2-5; D is ambiguous. CDR3 size: 17 residues. The ends were cut back, 1 base at V and 1 base at J, with 16 bases in the middle. Germline V gene data show CDR1 as LGHDT and CDR2 as YNNKEL (reference sequence). The CDR3, as DNA: TGTGCCAGCAGCCAAGTCCTGCGGATTTCACCCCAAGAGACCCAGTACTTC. Protein product: CASSQVLRISPQETQYF.

This clone occurred a few times. The chain has TRBV7-9 and TRBJ1-2; no clear D gene. The CDR3 contains 14 residues. The germline V and J ends were trimmed by 5 bases and 3 bases, with 13 bases remaining between them. Germline V gene data show CDR1 as SEHNR and CDR2 as FQNEAQ (reference sequence). The CDR3 sequence: CASSASRGDYGYTF. The CDR3 DNA reads as TGTGCCAGCAGCGCTAGTCGGGGTGACTATGGCTACACCTTC.

This chain joins TRBV4-1 and TRBJ2-4; D call uncertain. CDR1 is MGHRA and CDR2 is YSYEKL in the germline V gene. Between the trimmed V and J ends, which lost 2 bases and 0 bases, there was a span of 11 bases. This CDR3 contains 16 residues. The CDR3 protein is CASSQPTPLAKNIQYF. CDR3 coding DNA: TGCGCCAGCAGCCAACCGACACCGCTAGCCAAAAACATTCAGTACTTC.

The chain couples TRBV27 to TRBJ2-5, with a weak D call TRBD1 (7 bases). Germline lookup yields CDR1 MNHEY and CDR2 SMNVEV (reference sequence). V lost 0 bases, J lost 4 bases, and 24 bases lay in between. This CDR3 contains 19 residues. The CDR3 DNA follows: TGTGCCAGCAGTTTATCGGCGGGGAAGAGACAGGGAGTAGGAGAGACCCAGTACTTC. It codes for CASSLSAGKRQGVGETQYF.

The gene calls are TRBV6-5 and TRBJ2-1, with TRBD1 matching over 7 bases. The CDR3 contains 16 residues. The junction had 9 bases not matched to a gene; V was cut back by 2 bases and J by 5 bases. CDR1 and CDR2 from the germline V gene are MNHEY and SVGAGI. The CDR3 sequence: CASSYTSRGRDNEQFF. Here the CDR3 DNA reads TGTGCCAGCAGTTACACGTCGAGGGGGCGGGACAATGAGCAGTTCTTC.

The V call is TRBV4-2, the J call TRBJ2-2; 9 bases agree with TRBD1. V trimming: 4 bases; J trimming: 6 bases; junction bases outside the gene matches: 18. The CDR3 is 19 residues long. Germline CDR1 LGHNA, CDR2 YNFKEQ. The CDR3 reads CASSPNPRGQGSFSGELFF. The CDR3 nucleotides read TGTGCCAGCAGCCCGAATCCCCGCGGACAGGGGTCTTTCTCCGGGGAGCTGTTTTTT.

The rearrangement links TRBV2 to TRBJ1-3; D perhaps matches TRBD1 (5 bases). CDR1 SNHLY and CDR2 FYNNEI come from the germline V gene. The CDR3 is 15 amino acids. The V end lost 6 bases, the J end lost 0 bases, and 12 bases lay between the germline ends. Written as DNA, the CDR3 is TGTGCCAGCAGCGTGGGACTGAACTCTGGAAACACCATATATTTT. It is translated as CASSVGLNSGNTIYF.